These T cell receptor beta chains were read from a single sample in a study of blood T cell repertoires in COVID-19. Produced via immunoSEQ multiplex PCR; TCRdb's table is partial and in-frame only. Here the sample spans about 500,000 clones, roughly 87% being singletons. Material: PBMCs or T cells enriched from blood (not recorded which). The receptors were sampled from a woman under 30 who had recovered from COVID-19. Both conserved end residues are part of each CDR3. The D gene is left open where the match is weak. Not all rows give a size; the values are once, few, many and, for expanded clones, a class.

D	size	V	J	CDR3	DNA
.	.	TRBV21-1	TRBJ1-5	CASSNRRQANQPQHF	TGTGCCAGCAGCAATCGGCGTCAGGCCAATCAGCCCCAGCATTTT
TRBD2	.	TRBV5-5	TRBJ2-3	CASSILAGGPDTQYF	TGTGCCAGCAGCATACTAGCGGGGGGCCCCGATACGCAGTATTTT
.	.	TRBV7-2	TRBJ1-1	CASSPEVQGDGTEAFF	TGTGCCAGCAGCCCAGAGGTTCAAGGAGATGGCACTGAAGCTTTCTTT
.	.	TRBV12-3/TRBV12-4	TRBJ2-2	CATGQTNTGELFF	TGTGCAACAGGACAGACGAACACCGGGGAGCTGTTTTTT
TRBD2	.	TRBV6-5	TRBJ2-7	CASSYSRLAGAEQYF	TGTGCCAGCAGTTACTCGCGACTAGCGGGGGCCGAGCAGTACTTC
.	.	TRBV9	TRBJ1-4	CASSPRGGSNEKLFF	TGTGCCAGCAGCCCCAGGGGTGGGTCTAATGAAAAACTGTTTTTT
.	.	TRBV9	TRBJ2-7	CASSVYPGDPYEQYF	TGTGCCAGCAGCGTATACCCAGGGGACCCCTACGAGCAGTACTTC
.	.	TRBV30	TRBJ1-3	CAWTVGEGNTIYF	TGTGCCTGGACGGTAGGGGAAGGAAACACCATATATTTT
TRBD1	.	TRBV5-1	TRBJ2-7	CASSLGSGTGGGYEQYF	TGCGCCAGCAGCTTGGGGTCCGGGACAGGGGGCGGGTACGAGCAGTACTTC
TRBD1	.	TRBV12-5	TRBJ2-7	CASGVDRGYEQYF	TGTGCTAGTGGGGTGGACAGGGGGTACGAGCAGTACTTC
.	.	TRBV30	TRBJ1-5	CAWSTYSNQPQHF	TGTGCCTGGAGTACCTATAGCAATCAGCCCCAGCATTTT
TRBD2	.	TRBV5-4	TRBJ2-4	CASSSPRGDAKNIQYF	TGTGCCAGCAGCTCCCCCCGGGGGGATGCCAAAAACATTCAGTACTTC
.	.	TRBV3-1/TRBV3-2	TRBJ1-5	CASSQFPEGPQHF	TGTGCCAGCAGCCAATTTCCAGAGGGGCCCCAGCATTTT
.	.	TRBV6-1	TRBJ2-7	CASSEGREADEQYF	TGTGCCAGCAGTGAGGGCAGGGAAGCCGACGAGCAGTACTTC
.	.	TRBV5-6	TRBJ1-6	CASSIDQGSSAPLHF	TGTGCCAGCAGCATAGACCAGGGGTCTTCGGCACCCCTCCACTTT
.	once	TRBV5-8	TRBJ1-1	CASSSRAGGTEAFF	TGTGCCAGCAGCTCCCGGGCCGGGGGGACTGAAGCTTTCTTT
.	once	TRBV11-2	TRBJ1-4	CASSRFVGHESEKLFF	TGTGCCAGCAGCCGCTTCGTGGGGCACGAAAGTGAAAAACTGTTTTTT
TRBD2	.	TRBV6-5	TRBJ2-1	CASSLAAGGIRNEQFF	TGTGCCAGCAGTTTGGCAGCGGGGGGGATTAGAAATGAGCAGTTCTTC
.	few	TRBV19	TRBJ1-1	CASSMTGNTEAFF	TGTGCCAGTAGTATGACGGGGAACACTGAAGCTTTCTTT
TRBD2	.	TRBV4-1	TRBJ2-1	CASSPGLAGIEQFF	TGCGCCAGCAGCCCGGGACTAGCGGGGATTGAGCAGTTCTTC